These 27 T cell receptor beta chains share one sample of origin, sequenced in a study of shared clonotypes between healthy human individuals. Libraries were prepared by immunoSEQ multiplex PCR; TCRdb keeps only in-frame clonotypes and omits some of them. The sample shows approximately 640,000 clones, about 92% of them seen only once. The specimen was memory CD8+ T cells from PBMCs. Noted subset: CD45RO+ cells pooled with CCR7-negative TemRA cells. These receptors came from a man aged 18 to 30 in good health. Some clones in this sample may be carry-over from other donors' samples.

This chain uses TRBV28 with TRBJ2-7; D possibly matches TRBD1 or TRBD2 (5 bases each). Trimming stripped 3 bases from V and 2 bases from J, with 20 bases between. The germline V gene has CDR1 MDHEN and CDR2 SYDVKM. The CDR3 length is 17 residues. Here the CDR3 DNA reads TGTGCCAGCAGTTTCCCGACAAGAAGCAGGGACCCCTACGAGCAGTACTTC. Protein: CASSFPTRSRDPYEQYF.

The chain links TRBV9 to TRBJ2-1; 9 bases match TRBD1. Germline V gene sequence: CDR1 SGDLS, CDR2 YYNGEE. This CDR3 contains 14 residues. Trimming removed 0 bases from V and 5 bases from J; junction bases left unmatched: 0. The CDR3 DNA is TGTGCCAGCAGCGTAGGGACAGGGGACAATGAGCAGTTCTTC. It specifies CASSVGTGDNEQFF. Looking up the rest from reference TRBV9 and TRBJ2-1 gives the full variable domain: DSGVTQTPKHLITATGQRVTLRCSPRSGDLSVYWYQQSLDQGLQFLIQYYNGEERAKGNILERFSAQQFPDLHSELNLSSLELGDSALYFCASSVGTGDNEQFFGPGTRLTVL.

The J gene is TRBJ2-1, the V gene TRBV5-1, with 7 bases that match TRBD2. V gave up 2 bases and J gave up 0 bases; unmatched junction bases: 11. The CDR3 contains 18 residues. Germline V CDR1 and CDR2: SGHRS, YFSETQ. CDR3 protein: CASSFSGSRPLSYNEQFF. In nucleotides, the CDR3 is TGCGCCAGCAGCTTTAGCGGGTCTAGACCTCTCTCCTACAATGAGCAGTTCTTC. The whole variable domain, filled in from reference TRBV5-1 and TRBJ2-1, reads KAGVTQTPRYLIKTRGQQVTLSCSPISGHRSVSWYQQTPGQGLQFLFEYFSETQRNKGNFPGRFSGRQFSNSRSEMNVSTLELGDSALYLCASSFSGSRPLSYNEQFFGPGTRLTVL.

This chain connects TRBV7-9 to TRBJ1-2; D uncertain. CDR1 is SEHNR, CDR2 FQNEAQ, per germline (reference sequence). The CDR3 length is 13 residues. V was cut by 4 bases and J by 3 bases, with 9 bases left in between. CDR3 protein: CASSSRWDYGYTF. CDR3 nucleotides: TGTGCCAGCAGCTCTCGTTGGGACTATGGCTACACCTTC.

V and J are TRBV30 and TRBJ2-3; a possible D gene is TRBD2 (6 bases). CDR1 is GTSNPN and CDR2 is SVGIG in the germline V gene (reference sequence). The CDR3 runs to 16 residues. V dropped 1 base and J dropped 6 bases, with 20 bases sitting between them. The CDR3 DNA reads as TGTGCCTGGAGTGGTTCGGCTAGCGAGCCTTGGGATACGCAGTATTTT. Residues: CAWSGSASEPWDTQYF.

The chain couples TRBV29-1 to TRBJ2-2; D may be TRBD1 (6 bases). Per the germline V gene, CDR1 is SQVTM and CDR2 is ANQGSEA. The CDR3 consists of 14 residues. Trimming shortened V by 6 bases and J by 1 base, and 12 bases separated the two germline ends. This CDR3 is CSVNTGLNTGELFF. CDR3 DNA: TGCAGCGTAAACACAGGGTTGAACACCGGGGAGCTGTTTTTT.

CDR3 in amino acids: CASSLRRERKNKETQYF. The CDR3 coding sequence is TGTGCCAGCAGCCTGCGCAGAGAGCGGAAAAACAAAGAGACCCAGTACTTC. The chain employs TRBV5-4 and TRBJ2-5; a possible D gene is TRBD2 (5 bases). V lost 4 bases, J lost 3 bases, and 22 bases lay in between. The CDR3 spans 17 residues. In germline, CDR1 is SGHNT, CDR2 YYREEE (reference sequence).

The CDR3: CASSVSDGANTIYF. CDR3 bases: TGTGCCAGCAGCGTATCAGACGGGGCAAACACCATATATTTT. V is TRBV9 and J is TRBJ1-3, with D tentatively TRBD1 (5 bases). Trimming pared 1 base from V and 6 bases from J, leaving 11 bases between. This CDR3 is 14 amino acids long. Per the germline V gene, CDR1 is SGDLS and CDR2 is YYNGEE.

V is TRBV7-8 and J is TRBJ2-1; 9 nucleotides agree with TRBD2. Trimming took 0 bases from V and 7 from J; bases not matched to a gene: 7. The CDR3 is 16 residues long. Per the germline V gene, CDR1 is SGHVS and CDR2 is FQNEAQ. CDR3 residues: CASSLARGRAQNEQFF. CDR3 bases: TGTGCCAGCAGCTTAGCGCGCGGGAGGGCTCAAAATGAGCAGTTCTTC.

The V gene is TRBV9, the J gene TRBJ1-4; tentative D call: TRBD1 (5 bases). There are 15 residues in the CDR3. Trimming stripped 3 bases from V and 5 bases from J, with 14 bases between. CDR1 SGDLS and CDR2 YYNGEE come from the germline V gene. The CDR3 nucleotides are TGTGCCAGCAGCGCGAAGGACACCCTAAATGAAAAACTGTTTTTT. Protein: CASSAKDTLNEKLFF.

The DNA of the CDR3 is TGTGCCAGCACTAGAGAGAGTGTTCTGGCTAGCGACGCCGGGGAGCTGTTTTTT. Its translation: CASTRESVLASDAGELFF. The chain recombines TRBV28 with TRBJ2-2; the D gene is possibly TRBD2 (6 bases). With 7 bases removed from V and 6 bases from J, the gap between germline ends came to 27 bases. CDR3 length: 18 residues. CDR1 MDHEN and CDR2 SYDVKM come from the germline V gene.

J is TRBJ2-3 and V is TRBV28, with 8 positions matching TRBD1. CDR3 length: 14 amino acids. Unmatched junction bases numbered 5, after V lost 5 bases and J lost 4 bases. The germline CDR1 and CDR2 sequences are MDHEN and SYDVKM. Here the CDR3 reads CASSPRTGPDTQYF. For the CDR3, the DNA is TGTGCCAGCAGTCCAAGGACAGGGCCAGATACGCAGTATTTT.

The chain is built from TRBV19 and TRBJ1-3; D is undetermined. V was pared by 2 bases and J by 0 bases, with 11 bases between. The CDR3 contains 16 residues. Per the germline V gene, CDR1 is LNHDA and CDR2 is SQIVND (reference sequence). The CDR3 sequence: CASSITAWLSGNTIYF. CDR3 DNA: TGTGCCAGTAGTATAACAGCGTGGCTCTCTGGAAACACCATATATTTT.

This clone was seen only a few times. At the DNA level, this CDR3 is encoded by other sequences in the same sample as well. V gene TRBV7-9 combines with J gene TRBJ2-1; the match to TRBD2 covers 10 bases. CDR3 length: 15 amino acids. V was pared by 5 bases and J by 0 bases, with 1 base of the junction left unmatched. The germline V gene encodes CDR1 SEHNR and CDR2 FQNEAQ (reference sequence). In DNA, the CDR3 is TGTGCCAGCAGCCCTAGCGGGAGCTCCTACAATGAGCAGTTCTTC. Translation: CASSPSGSSYNEQFF.

The chain employs TRBV11-1 and TRBJ2-3; TRBD2 agrees at 8 bases. The germline V gene has CDR1 SGHAT and CDR2 FQDESV (reference sequence). The trim removed 8 bases at V and 4 bases at J, leaving 11 bases unmatched. This CDR3 region has 15 residues. In DNA, the CDR3 is TGTGCCAGCCGGAGGGGCGGGAGGTCTTCAGATACGCAGTATTTT. Its translation: CASRRGGRSSDTQYF.

The chain employs TRBV4-1 and TRBJ2-5; D remains unclear. V gave up 6 bases and J gave up 2 bases, with 13 bases separating them. The CDR3 extends over 14 amino acids. From germline, CDR1 is MGHRA and CDR2 YSYEKL. The CDR3 region has the DNA TGCGCCAGCAGTCCCTGGGAAGCACAAGAGACCCAGTACTTC. This codes for CASSPWEAQETQYF.

The V call is TRBV10-3, the J call TRBJ1-6; D remains ambiguous. CDR1 ENHRY and CDR2 SYGVKD come from the germline V gene. V lost 6 bases to trimming and J lost 10 bases, with 13 bases between them. This CDR3 has 13 amino acids. In DNA, the CDR3 is TGTGCCATCAGACCCCAAGCAGGATCACCCCTCCACTTT. It yields the protein CAIRPQAGSPLHF.

The genes are TRBV4-1 and TRBJ1-2, with a possible D match to TRBD1 (6 bases). Trimming shortened V by 1 base and J by 3 bases, and 18 bases separated the two germline ends. The CDR3 loop spans 17 amino acids. The V gene's germline CDR1 is MGHRA and CDR2 YSYEKL. CDR3 DNA sequence: TGCGCCAGCAGCCAAGTAACAGGGTTCCTAGGGGACTATGGCTACACCTTC. The encoded protein is CASSQVTGFLGDYGYTF.

Notes on this clone: Other nucleotide sequences in the sample specify the same CDR3. The chain links TRBV27 to TRBJ2-7; no definite D call. Per the germline V gene, CDR1 is MNHEY and CDR2 is SMNVEV (reference sequence). V was clipped by 3 bases and J by 2 bases, with 8 bases between them. The CDR3 loop spans 13 amino acids. The CDR3 DNA follows: TGTGCCAGCAGTTTCGGAGCTACCTACGAGCAGTACTTC. Protein: CASSFGATYEQYF.

This clone was picked up one time. The chain joins TRBV7-6 to TRBJ2-1, with TRBD2 identical over 8 bases. The CDR3 is 14 amino acids. The germline CDR1 and CDR2 sequences are SGHVS and FNYEAQ. The CDR3, as DNA: TGTGGATCCAGCGGGAGAAGTGGGTACAATGAGCAGTTCTTC. This encodes CGSSGRSGYNEQFF. The full variable domain, with the rest looked up from reference TRBV7-6 and TRBJ2-1, is GAGVSQSPRYKVTKRGQDVALRCDPISGHVSLYWYRQALGQGPEFLTYFNYEAQQDKSGLPNDRFSAERPEGSISTLTIQRTEQRDSAMYRCGSSGRSGYNEQFFGPGTRLTVL.

The chain is built from TRBV27 and TRBJ2-5, with 9 bases fitting TRBD1. Germline CDR1 reads MNHEY; CDR2 reads SMNVEV (reference sequence). J was trimmed by 4 bases and V by 2 bases; bases with no gene match: 8. There are 16 residues in the CDR3. The chain's CDR3 is CASSLQLQGAGETQYF. The CDR3 DNA sequence: TGTGCCAGCAGTTTACAATTACAGGGGGCAGGAGAGACCCAGTACTTC.

V usage is TRBV27 and J usage is TRBJ2-7; 9 bases agree with TRBD2. CDR3 length: 13 amino acids. V lost 6 bases and J lost 2; bases outside the gene matches: 2. CDR1 and CDR2 (germline): MNHEY, SMNVEV (reference sequence). The CDR3, as DNA: TGTGCCAGCAGCCGGACTAGCGCCTACGAGCAGTACTTC. This translates into CASSRTSAYEQYF.

This chain links TRBV6-1 with TRBJ2-7; possible D gene TRBD1, 6 bases. The germline V and J ends were trimmed by 6 bases and 0 bases, with 15 bases remaining between them. The germline V gene encodes CDR1 MNHNS and CDR2 SASEGT. This CDR3 region has 15 residues. The CDR3: CASRGPGQRSYEQYF. The CDR3 DNA is TGTGCCAGCAGGGGGCCGGGACAACGCTCCTACGAGCAGTACTTC.

The chain uses TRBV7-9 and TRBJ2-1; D might be TRBD2 (5 bases). V was trimmed by 4 bases and J by 7 bases, leaving 17 bases between them. The CDR3 loop spans 15 amino acids. The germline gives CDR1 SEHNR, CDR2 FQNEAQ (reference sequence). The CDR3 sequence: CASSSSFGWGNEQFF. DNA for the CDR3: TGTGCCAGCAGCTCTAGCTTTGGGTGGGGTAATGAGCAGTTCTTC.

The chain has TRBV7-2 and TRBJ2-3; D unresolved. This CDR3 comprises 18 residues. The ends were cut back, 2 bases at V and 0 bases at J, with 18 bases in the middle. The germline V gene encodes CDR1 SGHTA and CDR2 FQGNSA. This CDR3 reads CASSLSPLGFLSTDTQYF. CDR3 nucleotides: TGTGCCAGCAGCTTATCCCCCCTCGGTTTCCTAAGCACAGATACGCAGTATTTT.

The chain employs TRBV14 and TRBJ1-2; 8 nucleotides line up with TRBD1. Germline CDR1 reads SGHDN; CDR2 reads FVKESK. J was trimmed by 8 bases and V by 4 bases; bases with no gene match: 9. This CDR3 is 14 amino acids long. CDR3 region: CASSRTGSMGGYTF. CDR3 nucleotide sequence: TGTGCCAGCAGCCGGACAGGGAGTATGGGGGGCTACACCTTC.

This chain connects TRBV7-2 to TRBJ1-3; 7 nucleotides align to TRBD1. The ends lost 5 bases at V and 2 bases at J; junction bases unmatched: 9. Germline CDR1 reads SGHTA; CDR2 reads FQGNSA. The CDR3 totals 16 residues. The CDR3 sequence: CASSPRGGAPGNTIYF. The CDR3 nucleotides read TGTGCCAGCAGCCCCAGGGGGGGGGCGCCTGGAAACACCATATATTTT.